The rows below give T cell receptor beta chains drawn from one sample of a study of T cell responses to AZD1222 COVID-19 vaccine. Using immunoSEQ multiplex PCR, the repertoire was profiled, and TCRdb retains in-frame clones only, with some absent. The sample has about 120,000 clones, about 86% seen once; the top ten hold 15% to 20%. This specimen was peripheral blood, taken 28 days after the second AZD1222 dose. The receptors shown here come from an adult who received the AZD1222 COVID-19 vaccine. Each CDR3 is given with its conserved first and last residue. The order of the fields is clone size, J gene, D gene, V gene, CDR3 DNA, CDR3 protein. A D gene is named only where the DNA matches it firmly. Clone size is given for some rows only: seen once, a few or many times, or a class if the clone is expanded.

NA,TRBJ2-7,TRBD2,TRBV28,TGTGCCAGCAGTTTGCCTCCAGGGACTAGCGGGAGGTACGAGCAGTACTTC,CASSLPPGTSGRYEQYF
NA,TRBJ2-7,NA,TRBV29-1,TGCAGCGTGTCACGTCTCGCGGGAACCTACGAGCAGTACTTC,CSVSRLAGTYEQYF
NA,TRBJ2-6,NA,TRBV5-3,TGTGCCAGAAGCTTGTGTTTGCGGCAGGTCTCTGGGGCCAACGTCCTGACTTTC,CARSLCLRQVSGANVLTF
NA,TRBJ2-4,NA,TRBV7-2,TGTGCCAGCAGCAGTGGGGCCAAAAACATTCAGTACTTC,CASSSGAKNIQYF
NA,TRBJ2-1,TRBD2,TRBV11-2,TGTGCCACTCGAACCCTTAGCGGGAGGCTATACAATGAGCAGTTCTTC,CATRTLSGRLYNEQFF
NA,TRBJ1-5,NA,TRBV10-3,TGTGCCATCAGTGAGTCGGGGGTTAGCAATCAGCCCCAGCATTTT,CAISESGVSNQPQHF
once,TRBJ1-2,NA,TRBV27,TGTGCCAGCAGTTTATCGATTCATGGTGGCTACACCTTC,CASSLSIHGGYTF
once,TRBJ1-6,NA,TRBV19,TGTGCCAGTAGTATAGAGGCAGGGGATTCACCCCTCCACTTT,CASSIEAGDSPLHF
once,TRBJ2-2,NA,TRBV6-6,TGTGCCAGCAGTCCTACCCGCAACACCGGGGAGCTGTTTTTT,CASSPTRNTGELFF
NA,TRBJ2-3,TRBD2,TRBV4-2,TGTGCCAGCAGCCGCACTAGCGGAACTAGCACAGATACGCAGTATTTT,CASSRTSGTSTDTQYF
NA,TRBJ2-1,TRBD1,TRBV4-2,TGTGCCAGCAGCCACCCCGGGACAGGGGATCGAAATGAGCAGTTCTTC,CASSHPGTGDRNEQFF
NA,TRBJ1-3,NA,TRBV4-1,TGCGCCAGCAGCCAATACACTACAGGGATAGGCTCTGGAAACACCATATATTTT,CASSQYTTGIGSGNTIYF
NA,TRBJ1-4,NA,TRBV18,TGTGCCAGCTCACACGGTAATGAAAAACTGTTTTTT,CASSHGNEKLFF
once,TRBJ2-7,TRBD1,TRBV7-2,TGTGCCAGCACCCGGGACAGACACTACGAGCAGTACTTC,CASTRDRHYEQYF
NA,TRBJ1-1,NA,TRBV4-1,TGCGCCAGCAGCCACACGGGGGGGCTCATGAACACTGAAGCTTTCTTT,CASSHTGGLMNTEAFF
NA,TRBJ2-7,TRBD2,TRBV6-5,TGTGCCAGCAGTCCTGGGACTAGCTCTTACGAGCAGTACTTC,CASSPGTSSYEQYF
NA,TRBJ1-2,NA,TRBV4-2,TGTGCCAGCAGCCAAGTCGAATCTTATGGCTACACCTTC,CASSQVESYGYTF
NA,TRBJ2-5,NA,TRBV21-1,TGTGCCAGCAGCCAAGGCGTAGCTACACTTTCTGAGACCCAGTACTTC,CASSQGVATLSETQYF
NA,TRBJ1-2,NA,TRBV29-1,TGCAGCGTTGAAGGACAGAGGGGTGGCTACACCTTC,CSVEGQRGGYTF
NA,TRBJ2-7,TRBD1,TRBV10-3,TGTGCCATCAGCGCCGGGACAGTAAGGCGTCGTCGCTACGAGCAGTACTTC,CAISAGTVRRRRYEQYF
NA,TRBJ2-1,NA,TRBV7-9,TGTGCCAGCAGCATCCGCTCCCTAGCGTTGAGCTCCTACAATGAGCAGTTCTTC,CASSIRSLALSSYNEQFF
NA,TRBJ2-7,NA,TRBV6-1,TGTGCCAGCAGTGAGACAGTTTCCTACGAGCAGTACTTC,CASSETVSYEQYF
NA,TRBJ1-1,NA,TRBV7-9,TGTGCCAGCAGCTTAGCCGGTCAGGGGCAATTTGAAGCTTTCTTT,CASSLAGQGQFEAFF
NA,TRBJ1-5,NA,TRBV5-1,TGCGCCAGCAGCATCTTCGGCAATCAGCCCCAGCATTTT,CASSIFGNQPQHF